The clone carrying this TCR beta chain was found many times. Its antigen remains unidentified. Indicated time point: persistent/refractory GD, antithyroid drugs over 5 years with positive TRAb. Making the TCR library involved RNA that had been extracted from PBMCs. The patient group derived from an endocrinology department in Xi'an, China. The CDR3 is made up of 12 amino acids. V lost 6 bases to trimming and J lost 8 bases, with 13 bases between them. Germline CDR1 MDHEN, CDR2 SYDVKM. Arm-PCR of CDR3 regions and iRepertoire HTBI primers were the basis on which TCR beta libraries were built. TCRdb used MiXCR to reprocess the multiplex PCR reads, holding one entry per CDR3 protein. The table records almost 350,000 distinct CDR3 sequences, 15% to 20% of them present only once. The data were obtained in a study of regulatory T cells in long-lasting Graves disease. Study-level points and caveats: Possibly, accuracy suffered from the small sample size.

The TCR was taken from a female donor with Graves disease. This material consisted of peripheral blood mononuclear cells (PBMCs), taken when the disease was refractory, from a patient treated with antithyroid drugs. The chain recombines TRBV28 with TRBJ1-2, with D uncertain. The CDR3 coding sequence is TGTGCCAGCAGAGACCGGAGTCGGGGCTACACCTTC. Amino acids: CASRDRSRGYTF.